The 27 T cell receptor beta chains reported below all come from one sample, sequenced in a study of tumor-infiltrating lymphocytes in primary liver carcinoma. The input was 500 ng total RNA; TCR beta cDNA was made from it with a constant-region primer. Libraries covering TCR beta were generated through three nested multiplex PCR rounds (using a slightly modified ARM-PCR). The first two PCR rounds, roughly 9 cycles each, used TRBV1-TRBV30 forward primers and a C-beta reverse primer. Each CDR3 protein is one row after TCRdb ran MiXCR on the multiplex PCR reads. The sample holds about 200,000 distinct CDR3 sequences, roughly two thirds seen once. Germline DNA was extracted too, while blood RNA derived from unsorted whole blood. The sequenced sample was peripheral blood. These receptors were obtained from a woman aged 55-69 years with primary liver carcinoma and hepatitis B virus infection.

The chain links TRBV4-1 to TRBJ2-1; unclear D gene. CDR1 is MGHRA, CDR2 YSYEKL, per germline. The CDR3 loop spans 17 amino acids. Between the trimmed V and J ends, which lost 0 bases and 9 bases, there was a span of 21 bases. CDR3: CASSQDQGRNPSREQFF. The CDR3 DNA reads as TGCGCCAGCAGCCAAGATCAAGGCAGGAACCCCTCTCGTGAGCAGTTCTTC.

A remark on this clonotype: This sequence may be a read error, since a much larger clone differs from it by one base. CDR3 residues: CASRPRTGSGHTF. In nucleotides, the CDR3 is TGTGCCAGCAGGCCACGGACAGGGTCAGGCCACACCTTC. The chain carries TRBV12-3 or TRBV12-4 and TRBJ1-2, with 8 bases fitting TRBD1. The CDR3 contains 13 residues. The J segment lost 12 bases and the V segment lost 6 bases, leaving 12 bases of the junction unmatched.

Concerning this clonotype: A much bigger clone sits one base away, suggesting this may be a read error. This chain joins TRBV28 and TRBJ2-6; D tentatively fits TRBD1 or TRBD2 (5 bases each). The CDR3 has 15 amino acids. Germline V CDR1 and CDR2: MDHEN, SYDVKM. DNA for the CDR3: TGTGCCAGCAGTTCGGTGGACTCTGGGGCCGACGTCCTGACTTTC. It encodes CASSSVDSGADVLTF.

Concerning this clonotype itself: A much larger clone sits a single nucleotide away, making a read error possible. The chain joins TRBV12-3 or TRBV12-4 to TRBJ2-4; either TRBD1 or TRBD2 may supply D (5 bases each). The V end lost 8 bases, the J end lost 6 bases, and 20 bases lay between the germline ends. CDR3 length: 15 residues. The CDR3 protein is CASGSGLEVLNIQYF. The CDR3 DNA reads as TGTGCCAGCGGTTCGGGGCTAGAGGTTCTAAACATTCAGTACTTC.

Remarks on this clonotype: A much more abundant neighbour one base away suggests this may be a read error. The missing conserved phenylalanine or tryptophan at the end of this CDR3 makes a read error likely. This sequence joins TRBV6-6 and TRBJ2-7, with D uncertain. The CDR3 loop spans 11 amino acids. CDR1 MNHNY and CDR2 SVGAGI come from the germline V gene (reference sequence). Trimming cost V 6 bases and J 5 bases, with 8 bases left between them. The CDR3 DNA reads TGTGCCAGCAGGTGGGAACACGAGCAGTACCTC. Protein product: CASRWEHEQYL.

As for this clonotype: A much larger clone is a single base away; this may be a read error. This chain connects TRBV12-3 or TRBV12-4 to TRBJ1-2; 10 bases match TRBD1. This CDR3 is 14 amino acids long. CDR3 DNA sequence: TGTGTCAGCAGGGGGACAGGGGCTAACTATGGCTACACCTTC. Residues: CVSRGTGANYGYTF.

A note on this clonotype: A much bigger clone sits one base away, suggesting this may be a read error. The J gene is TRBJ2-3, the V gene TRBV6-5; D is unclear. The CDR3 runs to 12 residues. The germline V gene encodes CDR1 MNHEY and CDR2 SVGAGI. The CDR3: CTLGTPDARQYF. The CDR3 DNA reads TGTACACTGGGCACTCCCGACGCGAGGCAGTATTTT.

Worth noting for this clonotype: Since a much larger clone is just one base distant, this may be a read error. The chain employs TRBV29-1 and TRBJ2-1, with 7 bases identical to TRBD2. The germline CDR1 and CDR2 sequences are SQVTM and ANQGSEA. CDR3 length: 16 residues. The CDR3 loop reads CSLEDQGLAAYNEQFF. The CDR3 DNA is TGCAGCCTTGAAGATCAAGGGCTAGCGGCCTACAATGAGCAGTTCTTC.

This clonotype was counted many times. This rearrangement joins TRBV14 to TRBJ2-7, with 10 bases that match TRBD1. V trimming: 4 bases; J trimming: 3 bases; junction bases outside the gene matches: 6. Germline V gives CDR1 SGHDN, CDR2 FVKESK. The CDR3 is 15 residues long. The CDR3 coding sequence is TGTGCCAGCAGCCCAGACAGGGGGCTAGGCTACGAGCAGTACTTC. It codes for CASSPDRGLGYEQYF.

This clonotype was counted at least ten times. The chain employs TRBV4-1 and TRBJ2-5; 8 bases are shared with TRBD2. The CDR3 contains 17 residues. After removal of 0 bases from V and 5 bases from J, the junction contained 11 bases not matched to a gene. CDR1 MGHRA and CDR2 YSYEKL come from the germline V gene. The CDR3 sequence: CASSQEIGRAGFETQYF. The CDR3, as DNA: TGCGCCAGCAGCCAAGAAATCGGGAGGGCTGGTTTTGAGACCCAGTACTTC.

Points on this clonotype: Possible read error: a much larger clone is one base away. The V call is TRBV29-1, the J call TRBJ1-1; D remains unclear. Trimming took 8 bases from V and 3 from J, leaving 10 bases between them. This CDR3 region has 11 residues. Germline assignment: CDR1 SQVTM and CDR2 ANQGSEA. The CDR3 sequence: CSMGGDTEAFF. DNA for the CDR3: TGCAGCATGGGCGGCGACACTGAAGCTTTCTTT. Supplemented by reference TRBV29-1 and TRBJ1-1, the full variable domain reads SAVISQKPSRDICQRGTSLTIQCQVDSQVTMMFWYRQQPGQSLTLIATANQGSEATYESGFVIDKFPISRPNLTFSTLTVSNMSPEDSSIYLCSMGGDTEAFFGQGTRLTVV.

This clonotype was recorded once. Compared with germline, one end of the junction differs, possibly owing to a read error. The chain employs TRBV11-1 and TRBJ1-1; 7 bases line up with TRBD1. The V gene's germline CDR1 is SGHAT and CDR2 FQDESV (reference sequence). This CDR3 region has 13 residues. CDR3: CASSFDRAGEALF. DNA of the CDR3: TGTGCCAGCAGCTTTGACAGGGCAGGTGAAGCTTTGTTT.

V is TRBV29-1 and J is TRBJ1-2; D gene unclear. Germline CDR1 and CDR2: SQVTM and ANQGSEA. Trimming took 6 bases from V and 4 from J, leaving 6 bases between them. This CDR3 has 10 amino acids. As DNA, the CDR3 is TGCAGCGTCGCCCTCTATGGCTACACCTTC. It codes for CSVALYGYTF.

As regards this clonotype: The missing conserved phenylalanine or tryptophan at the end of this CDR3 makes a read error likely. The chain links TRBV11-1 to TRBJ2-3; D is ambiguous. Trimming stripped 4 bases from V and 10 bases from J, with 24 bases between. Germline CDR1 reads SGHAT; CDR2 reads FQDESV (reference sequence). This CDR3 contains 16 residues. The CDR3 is CASSWGTGAPQISQYY. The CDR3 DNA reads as TGTGCCAGCAGCTGGGGTACCGGAGCTCCACAGATTTCGCAGTATTAT.

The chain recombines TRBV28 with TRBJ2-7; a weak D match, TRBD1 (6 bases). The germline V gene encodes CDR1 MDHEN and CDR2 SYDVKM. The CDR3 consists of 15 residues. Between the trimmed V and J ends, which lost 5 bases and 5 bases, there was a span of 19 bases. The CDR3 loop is CASSAPGQGTNEQYF. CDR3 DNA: TGTGCCAGCAGTGCCCCGGGACAAGGGACCAACGAGCAGTACTTC.

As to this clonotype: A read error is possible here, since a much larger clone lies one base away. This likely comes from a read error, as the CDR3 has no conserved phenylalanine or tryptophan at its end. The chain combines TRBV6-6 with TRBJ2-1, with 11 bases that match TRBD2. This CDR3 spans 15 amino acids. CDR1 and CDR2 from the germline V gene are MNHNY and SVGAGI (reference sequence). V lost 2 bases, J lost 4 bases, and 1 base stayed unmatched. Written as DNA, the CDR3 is TGTGCCAGCAGTTACGGGACTAGCGGTTACAATGAGCAGTTCTAC. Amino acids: CASSYGTSGYNEQFY.

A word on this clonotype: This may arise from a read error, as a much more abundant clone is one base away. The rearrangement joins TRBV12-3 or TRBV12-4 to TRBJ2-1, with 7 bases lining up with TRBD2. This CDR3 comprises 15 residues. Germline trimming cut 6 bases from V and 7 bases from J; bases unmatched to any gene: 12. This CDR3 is CASSTTGGRWNEQFF. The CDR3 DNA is TGTGCCAGCAGCACTACTGGCGGGAGATGGAATGAGCAGTTCTTC.

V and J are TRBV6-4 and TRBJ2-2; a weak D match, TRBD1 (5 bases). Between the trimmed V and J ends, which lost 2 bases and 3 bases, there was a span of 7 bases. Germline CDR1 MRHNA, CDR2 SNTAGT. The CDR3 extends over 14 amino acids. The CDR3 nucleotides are TGTGCCAGCAGTGACAGGGGCGACACCGGGGAGCTGTTTTTT. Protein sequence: CASSDRGDTGELFF.

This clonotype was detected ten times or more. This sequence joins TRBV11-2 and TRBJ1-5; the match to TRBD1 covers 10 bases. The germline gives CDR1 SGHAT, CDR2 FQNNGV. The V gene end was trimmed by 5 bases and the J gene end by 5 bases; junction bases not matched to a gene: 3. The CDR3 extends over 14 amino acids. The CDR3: CASSRDRGYQPQHF. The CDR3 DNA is TGTGCCAGCAGCAGGGACAGGGGTTATCAGCCCCAGCATTTT.

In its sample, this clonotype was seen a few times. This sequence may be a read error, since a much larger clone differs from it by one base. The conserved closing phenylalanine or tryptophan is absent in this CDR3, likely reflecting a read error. The CDR3: CASSQFQTGGGYTS. CDR3 coding DNA: TGCGCCAGCAGCCAATTCCAGACAGGGGGAGGCTACACCTCC. The chain has TRBV4-1 and TRBJ1-2, with 9 bases fitting TRBD1. Germline CDR1 MGHRA, CDR2 YSYEKL. V lost 2 bases to trimming and J lost 8 bases; unmatched junction nucleotides: 6. The CDR3 has 14 amino acids.

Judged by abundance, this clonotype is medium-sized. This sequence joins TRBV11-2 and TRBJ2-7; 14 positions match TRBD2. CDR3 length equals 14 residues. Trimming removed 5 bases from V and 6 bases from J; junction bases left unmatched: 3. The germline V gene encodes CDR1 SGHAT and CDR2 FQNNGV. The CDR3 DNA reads TGTGCCAGCAGCAAAGGACTAGCGGGAGGCGAGCAGTACTTC. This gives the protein CASSKGLAGGEQYF.

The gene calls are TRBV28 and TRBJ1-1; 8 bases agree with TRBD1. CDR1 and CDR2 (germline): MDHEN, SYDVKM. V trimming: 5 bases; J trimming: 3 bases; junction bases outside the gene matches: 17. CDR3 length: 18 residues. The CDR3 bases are TGTGCCAGCAGTACAAGATTCGTTGTCAGGGGGCGGGACACTGAAGCTTTCTTT. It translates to CASSTRFVVRGRDTEAFF.

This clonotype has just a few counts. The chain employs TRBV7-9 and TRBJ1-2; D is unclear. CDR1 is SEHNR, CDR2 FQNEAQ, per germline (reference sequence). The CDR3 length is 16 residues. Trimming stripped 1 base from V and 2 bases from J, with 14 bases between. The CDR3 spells CASSLGVPPPNYGYTF. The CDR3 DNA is TGTGCCAGCAGCTTAGGGGTTCCTCCACCCAACTATGGCTACACCTTC.

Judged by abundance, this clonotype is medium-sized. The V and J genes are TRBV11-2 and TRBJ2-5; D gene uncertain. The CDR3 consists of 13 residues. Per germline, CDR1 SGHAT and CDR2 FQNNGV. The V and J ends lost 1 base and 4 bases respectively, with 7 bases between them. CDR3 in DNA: TGTGCCAGCAGCTTAGGGCTGCCAGAGACCCAGTACTTC. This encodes CASSLGLPETQYF.

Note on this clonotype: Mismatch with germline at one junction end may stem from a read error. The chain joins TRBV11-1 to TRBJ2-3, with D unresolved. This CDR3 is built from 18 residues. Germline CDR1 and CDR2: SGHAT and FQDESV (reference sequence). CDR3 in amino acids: CARSSRTGLGSTTDRQYF. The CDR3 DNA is TGTGCCCGCAGCTCACGGACCGGGCTCGGCTCTACCACAGATAGGCAGTATTTT.

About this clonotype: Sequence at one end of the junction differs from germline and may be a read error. The CDR3: CASRQPGTGLMNTEAFF. The CDR3 DNA sequence: TGCGCCAGCAGACAACCCGGGACAGGTCTCATGAACACTGAAGCCTTCTTT. The chain links TRBV4-1 to TRBJ1-1; 8 nucleotides match TRBD1. The CDR3 totals 17 residues. In germline, CDR1 is MGHRA, CDR2 YSYEKL.

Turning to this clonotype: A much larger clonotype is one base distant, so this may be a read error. CDR3 coding DNA: TGTGCCAGCAACGCAACTTGGAGGGCCGGGCCCCAAGAGACCCAGTACTTC. Protein product: CASNATWRAGPQETQYF. V gene TRBV6-5 combines with J gene TRBJ2-5, with a possible D match to TRBD2 (6 bases). This CDR3 comprises 17 residues. V was shortened by 7 bases and J by 1 base, with 22 bases between the two germline ends. Germline lookup yields CDR1 MNHEY and CDR2 SVGAGI.